This is a list of T cell receptor beta chains from one sample in a study of T cell responses to AZD1222 COVID-19 vaccine. The table came from immunoSEQ multiplex PCR; TCRdb's copy has only in-frame clones and leaves some out. Among approximately 89,000 clones listed, approximately 90% were seen once. The input for sequencing was peripheral blood, taken on day 0 of AZD1222 vaccination. The receptors here all came from an adult in good health. Both conserved end residues are part of each CDR3. Each record gives: V gene, J gene, clone size, D gene, CDR3 protein, CDR3 DNA. The D gene is left open where the match is weak. The size field is filled for only some rows; it gives once, few, many or a size class.

TRBV13	TRBJ2-2	-	-	CASSFGGTGELFF	TGTGCCAGCAGCTTTGGGGGGACCGGGGAGCTGTTTTTT
TRBV29-1	TRBJ1-1	-	TRBD1	CSAAGTVNTEAFF	TGCAGCGCCGCAGGGACAGTCAACACTGAAGCTTTCTTT
TRBV3-1/TRBV3-2	TRBJ2-7	-	-	CASSQPPGHCYEQYF	TGTGCCAGCAGCCAACCTCCGGGACATTGCTACGAGCAGTACTTC
TRBV10-1	TRBJ1-1	-	-	CASSKTLGQLNTEAFF	TGCGCCAGCAGTAAGACTTTGGGACAACTGAACACTGAAGCTTTCTTT
TRBV9	TRBJ1-1	-	TRBD1	CASSVVPGGVGTEAFF	TGTGCCAGCAGCGTAGTACCAGGGGGCGTCGGAACTGAAGCTTTCTTT
TRBV15	TRBJ1-2	-	TRBD1	CATSRPQTGPYGYTF	TGTGCCACCAGCAGACCTCAGACAGGGCCCTATGGCTACACCTTC
TRBV6-5	TRBJ1-2	-	TRBD1	CASLPGGLSWGYTF	TGTGCCAGCTTGCCAGGGGGCCTCTCATGGGGCTACACCTTC
TRBV15	TRBJ2-3	once	-	CATSSAGDTDTQYF	TGTGCCACCAGCAGCGCCGGGGACACAGATACGCAGTATTTT
TRBV3-1/TRBV3-2	TRBJ1-2	-	-	CASSQVGRVSSGYTF	TGTGCCAGCAGCCAAGTGGGCAGGGTTAGCTCTGGCTACACCTTC
TRBV9	TRBJ2-5	-	-	CASSVGPTLQETQYF	TGTGCCAGCAGCGTGGGACCAACCTTACAAGAGACCCAGTACTTC
TRBV30	TRBJ2-7	-	TRBD2	CAWSVGAGGVEQYF	TGTGCCTGGAGTGTAGGAGCGGGGGGGGTCGAGCAGTACTTC
TRBV28	TRBJ1-5	-	-	CASRSGGQPQHF	TGTGCCAGCAGATCTGGGGGACAGCCCCAGCATTTT
TRBV24-1	TRBJ1-5	-	-	CARTFGKTQHF	TGTGCCCGTACGTTCGGAAAGACCCAGCATTTT
TRBV3-1/TRBV3-2	TRBJ2-7	-	-	CASSQDASRYEQYF	TGTGCCAGCAGCCAAGATGCTAGTAGGTACGAGCAGTACTTC
TRBV7-9	TRBJ1-1	-	-	CASSSSLRRNTEAFF	TGTGCCAGCAGCTCAAGTCTTAGGAGGAACACTGAAGCTTTCTTT
TRBV3-1/TRBV3-2	TRBJ1-3	-	-	CASSQVQGRNTIYF	TGTGCCAGCAGCCAAGTTCAGGGAAGGAACACCATATATTTT
TRBV30	TRBJ1-4	-	-	CAWSPGTHEKLFF	TGTGCCTGGAGTCCCGGGACACATGAAAAACTGTTTTTT
TRBV12-3/TRBV12-4	TRBJ2-3	-	TRBD1	CASSMTGTDTQYF	TGTGCCAGCAGTATGACAGGGACAGATACGCAGTATTTT
TRBV11-3	TRBJ2-2	-	-	CASSSSSNTGELFF	TGTGCCAGCAGCTCTAGTAGTAACACCGGGGAGCTGTTTTTT
TRBV9	TRBJ2-7	-	TRBD1	CASSLKDRSVGEQYF	TGTGCCAGCAGCCTTAAGGACAGGTCGGTGGGCGAGCAGTACTTC
TRBV5-1	TRBJ1-1	-	-	CASSFGGVTEAFF	TGCGCCAGCAGCTTCGGAGGGGTCACTGAAGCTTTCTTT
TRBV7-3	TRBJ1-2	-	TRBD1	CASSHSGTGGDGYTF	TGTGCCAGCAGCCATTCGGGGACAGGGGGCGATGGCTACACCTTC
TRBV4-3	TRBJ1-6	-	-	CASSQTLTDIMPFNSPLHF	TGCGCCAGCAGCCAAACCCTAACCGACATCATGCCCTTTAATTCACCCCTCCACTTT
TRBV5-1	TRBJ2-2	-	-	CASSLAVSGELFF	TGCGCCAGCAGCTTGGCCGTGTCAGGGGAGCTGTTTTTT
TRBV15	TRBJ1-6	-	-	CATSLKGRSGDSPLHF	TGTGCCACCTCTTTAAAGGGGCGATCAGGAGATTCACCCCTCCACTTT
TRBV28	TRBJ2-7	-	TRBD1	CAIFAPGQGYEQYF	TGTGCCATCTTCGCACCGGGACAGGGTTACGAGCAGTACTTC
TRBV30	TRBJ2-1	-	-	CAWTLGYRSYNEQFF	TGTGCCTGGACTCTAGGGTACCGGTCCTACAATGAGCAGTTCTTC
TRBV7-8	TRBJ1-1	-	TRBD1	CASSTGTGGSSTEAFF	TGTGCCAGCAGCACTGGGACAGGGGGCTCGAGCACTGAAGCTTTCTTT
TRBV6-5	TRBJ1-2	-	TRBD1	CASRNPGTDGYTF	TGTGCCAGCAGGAACCCCGGGACAGATGGCTACACCTTC
TRBV19	TRBJ2-3	-	TRBD2	CASGLAASDTQYF	TGTGCTTCGGGGCTAGCGGCCTCAGATACGCAGTATTTT
TRBV18	TRBJ2-7	-	-	CASSRAENPALPYEQYF	TGTGCCAGCTCACGGGCTGAGAATCCAGCGCTACCCTACGAGCAGTACTTC
TRBV27	TRBJ2-7	-	-	CASSLSYGGRSEQYF	TGTGCCAGCAGTTTATCTTACGGGGGACGCTCCGAGCAGTACTTC